The 23 T cell receptor beta chains listed next were all sequenced from one sample in a study of blood T cell repertoires in COVID-19. Only in-frame clones appear in the TCRdb table, and some are missing; sequencing was by immunoSEQ multiplex PCR. The sample yields a few hundred thousand clones, roughly 85% seen once. Sequences were obtained from PBMCs or T cells enriched from blood (not recorded which). Source of these receptors: a man in his forties or fifties who had recovered from COVID-19.

This sequence joins TRBV7-9 and TRBJ1-4, with D hard to call. The CDR3 is made up of 15 amino acids. CDR1 is SEHNR, CDR2 FQNEAQ, per germline (reference sequence). V lost 1 base to trimming and J lost 2 bases, with 8 bases between them. CDR3 amino acids: CASSLGARTNEKLFF. The CDR3 DNA sequence: TGTGCCAGCAGCTTAGGGGCCCGGACTAATGAAAAACTGTTTTTT. The full variable domain, rest sourced from reference TRBV7-9 and TRBJ1-4, is DTGVSQNPRHKITKRGQNVTFRCDPISEHNRLYWYRQTLGQGPEFLTYFQNEAQLEKSRLLSDRFSAERPKGSFSTLEIQRTEQGDSAMYLCASSLGARTNEKLFFGSGTQLSVL.

This chain uses TRBV7-6 with TRBJ2-7, with 9 bases fitting TRBD1. The germline gives CDR1 SGHVS, CDR2 FNYEAQ. This CDR3 spans 15 amino acids. The J segment lost 7 bases and the V segment lost 5 bases, leaving 12 bases of the junction unmatched. The CDR3 nucleotides are TGTGCCAGCAGCCCTTTTGGACAGGGGTCGAAGGAGCAGTACTTC. This encodes CASSPFGQGSKEQYF.

This sequence joins TRBV9 and TRBJ1-2; no clear D gene. V was cut by 0 bases and J by 4 bases, with 10 bases left in between. Germline V lookup: CDR1 SGDLS, CDR2 YYNGEE. This CDR3 has 14 residues. The CDR3 region has the DNA TGTGCCAGCAGCGTAGGGGAGTTACCCTATGGCTACACCTTC. Protein sequence: CASSVGELPYGYTF.

V and J are TRBV9 and TRBJ2-2; the D gene is possibly TRBD1 (5 bases). V dropped 0 bases and J dropped 8 bases, with 11 bases sitting between them. CDR3 length: 14 residues. The V gene's germline CDR1 is SGDLS and CDR2 YYNGEE. The CDR3 loop reads CASSVGQSSGELFF. CDR3 DNA: TGTGCCAGCAGCGTAGGACAGTCCTCAGGGGAGCTGTTTTTT.

The chain uses TRBV29-1 and TRBJ2-1; D not resolved. The length of the CDR3 is 10 residues. Trimming removed 7 bases from V and 4 bases from J, with 5 bases in between. Germline-derived CDR1 and CDR2 are SQVTM and ANQGSEA. CDR3 nucleotides: TGCAGCGGAGTATACAATGAGCAGTTCTTC. This sequence encodes CSGVYNEQFF.

The CDR3 protein is CASSPGPGRGGTEAFF. CDR3 nucleotide sequence: TGTGCCAGCAGTCCCGGGCCGGGACGGGGAGGCACTGAAGCTTTCTTT. The chain carries TRBV27 and TRBJ1-1, with a tentative D call TRBD1 (5 bases). Germline CDR1 MNHEY, CDR2 SMNVEV (reference sequence). The ends were cut back, 5 bases at V and 4 bases at J, with 20 bases in the middle. This CDR3 is built from 16 residues.

The chain uses TRBV18 and TRBJ2-7; 11 bases are a match to TRBD2. CDR3 size: 16 residues. Unmatched junction bases numbered 7, after V lost 3 bases and J lost 3 bases. Per the germline V gene, CDR1 is KGHSH and CDR2 is LQKENI. The CDR3 DNA sequence: TGTGCCAGCTCACCGGGGGCCGGGACTAGCGGCTACGAGCAGTACTTC. Translated, it gives CASSPGAGTSGYEQYF.

The chain has TRBV7-9 and TRBJ1-2; perhaps TRBD1 as D (6 bases). This CDR3 comprises 15 residues. V shed 4 bases and J shed 8 bases, with 20 bases lying between them. Germline CDR1 reads SEHNR; CDR2 reads FQNEAQ (reference sequence). CDR3 bases: TGTGCCAGCAGCTCTACCCCCGGGGGGCTAGGGGGCTACACCTTC. Protein: CASSSTPGGLGGYTF.

V gene TRBV12-3 or TRBV12-4 combines with J gene TRBJ2-2; possibly TRBD2 for D (6 bases). The V end was cut by 11 bases, the J end by 1 base, with 8 bases between. This CDR3 has 12 amino acids. For the CDR3, the DNA is TGTGCCGCCGGGGGGAACACCGGGGAGCTGTTTTTT. Translating it yields CAAGGNTGELFF.

The chain carries TRBV24-1 and TRBJ1-1, with 8 bases aligning to TRBD1. Germline V CDR1 and CDR2: KGHDR, SFDVKD. This CDR3 is 13 amino acids long. The V gene end was trimmed by 8 bases and the J gene end by 1 base; junction bases not matched to a gene: 2. CDR3 nucleotide sequence: TGTGCCACCAAAGGACAGGGGAACACTGAAGCTTTCTTT. Its translation is CATKGQGNTEAFF.

V and J are TRBV7-9 and TRBJ1-2; the D gene is possibly TRBD1 (6 bases). Trimming shortened V by 3 bases and J by 5 bases, and 16 bases separated the two germline ends. The length of the CDR3 is 15 residues. Germline loops: CDR1 SEHNR, CDR2 FQNEAQ (reference sequence). The CDR3 nucleotides are TGTGCCAGCAGCTTTCAGGGGCCTCGGGTATATGGCTACACCTTC. Its translation: CASSFQGPRVYGYTF.

The chain couples TRBV28 to TRBJ1-2, with D perhaps matching TRBD1 (6 bases). The germline V and J ends were trimmed by 8 bases and 2 bases, with 24 bases remaining between them. CDR1 and CDR2 (germline): MDHEN, SYDVKM. This CDR3 contains 17 residues. CDR3 amino acids: CASDTGGGVTTNYGYTF. The CDR3, as DNA: TGTGCCAGCGATACGGGAGGGGGGGTCACTACAAACTATGGCTACACCTTC.

The DNA for the CDR3 is TGCGCCAGCAGTCTTCAGCCCCAGCATTTT. Amino acids: CASSLQPQHF. The genes are TRBV10-1 and TRBJ1-5; D not resolved. The germline CDR1 and CDR2 sequences are WNHNN and SYGVQD (reference sequence). This CDR3 contains 10 residues. V was clipped by 5 bases and J by 6 bases, with 2 bases between them.

The chain recombines TRBV24-1 with TRBJ2-1; the D gene is possibly TRBD1 (6 bases). Per the germline V gene, CDR1 is KGHDR and CDR2 is SFDVKD. This CDR3 region has 17 residues. V lost 3 bases and J 4 bases, leaving 18 bases between the germline ends. CDR3 sequence (DNA): TGTGCCACCAGTGATGGGGGCTGGGGGAGAGAGTACAATGAGCAGTTCTTC. This sequence encodes CATSDGGWGREYNEQFF.

The chain is built from TRBV7-2 and TRBJ2-7; tentative D call: TRBD2 (6 bases). Deletions cut 1 base from V and 1 base from J, with 14 bases between. The CDR3 covers 16 residues. Germline V gene lookup returns CDR1 SGHTA and CDR2 FQGNSA. The CDR3 spells CASSLGPGGPSYEQYF. CDR3 DNA sequence: TGTGCCAGCAGCTTAGGCCCCGGGGGACCGTCCTACGAGCAGTACTTC.

The chain joins TRBV4-1 to TRBJ2-7; no definite D call. The V and J ends lost 0 bases and 5 bases respectively, with 11 bases between them. The germline V gene has CDR1 MGHRA and CDR2 YSYEKL. The CDR3 covers 14 residues. The DNA for the CDR3 is TGCGCCAGCAGCCAAGAGTCGAGATTGGACGAGCAGTACTTC. This translates into CASSQESRLDEQYF.

The chain couples TRBV10-3 to TRBJ1-1; possibly TRBD1 for D (5 bases). The V end lost 3 bases, the J end lost 5 bases, and 19 bases lay between the germline ends. Germline V gives CDR1 ENHRY, CDR2 SYGVKD. The CDR3 covers 16 residues. CDR3: CAISENLGGINTEAFF. The CDR3 DNA follows: TGTGCCATCAGTGAAAACCTCGGGGGGATTAATACTGAAGCTTTCTTT.

The V call is TRBV4-1, the J call TRBJ2-7, with 7 bases that match TRBD2. After removal of 1 base from V and 5 bases from J, the junction contained 8 bases not matched to a gene. Germline values: CDR1 MGHRA, CDR2 YSYEKL. The CDR3 length is 15 residues. CDR3 sequence: CASSQAWEGFNEQYF. The CDR3 DNA sequence: TGCGCCAGCAGCCAAGCTTGGGAGGGGTTCAACGAGCAGTACTTC.

The chain carries TRBV30 and TRBJ1-2; D unclear. The V end lost 2 bases, the J end lost 7 bases, and 5 bases lay between the germline ends. CDR1 GTSNPN and CDR2 SVGIG come from the germline V gene (reference sequence). The CDR3 runs to 10 residues. CDR3 sequence: CAWSRGGYTF. CDR3 DNA: TGTGCCTGGAGTAGAGGTGGCTACACCTTC.

This clone was detected a few times. J is TRBJ1-6 and V is TRBV9; D possibly corresponds to TRBD1 (5 bases). The CDR3 spans 15 residues. The germline CDR1 and CDR2 sequences are SGDLS and YYNGEE. The germline V and J ends were trimmed by 0 bases and 10 bases, with 14 bases remaining between them. The CDR3 sequence: CASSVDGGNYSPLHF. CDR3 nucleotide sequence: TGTGCCAGCAGCGTAGATGGGGGGAACTACTCACCCCTCCACTTT.

The chain links TRBV13 to TRBJ2-1; 12 bases agree with TRBD2. Germline loops: CDR1 PRHDT, CDR2 FYEKMQ (reference sequence). The V segment lost 5 bases and the J segment 1 base; nucleotides outside the gene matches: 12. This CDR3 contains 19 residues. The CDR3 coding sequence is TGTGCCAGCAGCCCCCGACTAGCGGGAGATAAGGGATCCTACAATGAGCAGTTCTTC. Translation: CASSPRLAGDKGSYNEQFF.

The chain links TRBV2 to TRBJ2-7; 10 bases fit TRBD1. The CDR3 is made up of 14 amino acids. V gave up 1 base and J gave up 7 bases; unmatched junction bases: 4. Germline V gene data show CDR1 as SNHLY and CDR2 as FYNNEI. The CDR3: CASSEEGTGDEQYF. The CDR3 DNA reads TGTGCCAGCAGTGAAGAAGGGACAGGGGATGAGCAGTACTTC.

V usage is TRBV27 and J usage is TRBJ1-5; 8 positions agree with TRBD1. CDR1 and CDR2 (germline): MNHEY, SMNVEV (reference sequence). V was pared by 5 bases and J by 7 bases, with 10 bases of the junction left unmatched. This CDR3 has 15 residues. CDR3 loop: CASSPHSTGEQPQHF. The DNA of the CDR3 is TGTGCCAGCAGTCCCCATTCGACAGGGGAACAGCCCCAGCATTTT.